A single sample is the source of the 27 T cell receptor beta chains below, sequenced in a study of human T cells and chemical hapten exposure. TCRdb passed the RACE reads through MiXCR, listing each CDR3 protein once. The sample yields 150,000 to 200,000 distinct CDR3 sequences, about 20% seen once. Time point indicated: patch test 1, 2 weeks after DPC sensitization. Described treatment: therapeutic diphenylcyclopropenone sensitization with weekly scalp DPC. This specimen consisted of whole blood, obtained in connection with sensitization to the hapten diphenylcyclopropenone (DPC). These receptors all stem from a woman between 50 and 59 years old with alopecia areata. Some clones in this sample may be carry-over from other donors' samples.

The chain has TRBV18 and TRBJ1-2, with D possibly matching TRBD1 (5 bases). The CDR3 is 13 amino acids. The germline CDR1 and CDR2 sequences are KGHSH and LQKENI. The V end lost 2 bases, the J end lost 5 bases, and 9 bases lay between the germline ends. CDR3 protein: CASSPMTEYGYTF. The CDR3 coding sequence is TGTGCCAGCTCACCAATGACAGAATATGGCTACACCTTC.

The sample holds a few counts of this clonotype. The chain links TRBV20-1 to TRBJ2-3; D ambiguous. Germline CDR1 DFQATT, CDR2 SNEGSKA (reference sequence). The CDR3 is made up of 14 amino acids. Trimming shortened V by 5 bases and J by 0 bases, and 12 bases separated the two germline ends. CDR3: CSASTPPSTDTQYF. Written as DNA, the CDR3 is TGCAGTGCTTCGACCCCTCCCAGCACAGATACGCAGTATTTT.

The J gene is TRBJ2-1, the V gene TRBV3-1, with 7 bases aligning to TRBD2. The CDR3 runs to 16 residues. After removal of 1 base from V and 7 bases from J, the junction contained 10 bases not matched to a gene. From germline, CDR1 is LGHDT and CDR2 YNNKEL (reference sequence). The CDR3: CASSQADGGYRNEQFF. CDR3 DNA: TGTGCCAGCAGCCAAGCCGACGGGGGGTACCGAAATGAGCAGTTCTTC.

V usage is TRBV6-1 and J usage is TRBJ1-5; D unresolved. CDR3 size: 14 residues. V was shortened by 2 bases and J by 4 bases, with 9 bases between the two germline ends. Germline CDR1 reads MNHNS; CDR2 reads SASEGT. The CDR3 sequence is CASSERLQNQPQHF. The CDR3, as DNA: TGTGCCAGCAGTGAACGGTTACAAAATCAGCCCCAGCATTTT.

The chain joins TRBV21-1 to TRBJ1-5; the table's D call, TRBD1, has no DNA check behind it. TRBV21-1 is tagged as a pseudogene. The CDR3 spans 16 residues. The CDR3: CASSHPETGSKQPQHF. DNA for the CDR3: TGTGCCAGCAGCCACCCCGAGACAGGGTCCAAACAGCCCCAGCATTTT.

This rearrangement joins TRBV29-1 to TRBJ2-2; the D is unclear. The V gene lost 5 bases and the J gene lost 2 bases, with 9 bases spanning the gap. The CDR3 sequence is 13 residues long. CDR1 SQVTM and CDR2 ANQGSEA come from the germline V gene. CDR3 loop: CSVLSVNTGELFF. CDR3 in DNA: TGCAGCGTTCTAAGCGTTAACACCGGGGAGCTGTTTTTT.

The J gene is TRBJ1-1, the V gene TRBV2, with 12 bases matching TRBD1. J was trimmed by 3 bases and V by 9 bases; bases with no gene match: 8. This CDR3 region has 15 residues. Looked up from germline, CDR1 is SNHLY and CDR2 is FYNNEI. For the CDR3, the DNA is TGTGCCAGGAGCCGGGACAGGGGGCTGGACACTGAAGCTTTCTTT. Translated, it gives CARSRDRGLDTEAFF.

The V gene is TRBV12-3 or TRBV12-4, the J gene TRBJ1-4, with no clear D. V was trimmed by 7 bases and J by 0 bases, leaving 18 bases between them. The CDR3 is 17 residues long. The CDR3 here is CASNSPRRGATNEKLFF. The CDR3 DNA is TGTGCCAGCAACTCACCCCGGAGAGGCGCAACTAATGAAAAACTGTTTTTT.

The chain carries TRBV10-2 and TRBJ2-3; the D is unclear. Germline V gene data show CDR1 as WSHSY and CDR2 as SAAADI. V was trimmed by 5 bases and J by 2 bases, leaving 8 bases between them. This CDR3 is 13 amino acids long. CDR3 nucleotide sequence: TGCGCCAGCAGTCGGATAAACACAGATACGCAGTATTTT. Its protein is CASSRINTDTQYF.

This clonotype was counted only a few times. This chain joins TRBV7-6 and TRBJ1-1; 7 bases are shared with TRBD1. The CDR3 is made up of 15 amino acids. V shed 5 bases and J 1 base; nucleotides not matched to a gene: 7. The germline gives CDR1 SGHVS, CDR2 FNYEAQ. This CDR3 is CASSHWDSSNTEAFF. CDR3 coding DNA: TGTGCCAGCAGCCACTGGGACAGTTCGAACACTGAAGCTTTCTTT.

The chain has TRBV24-1 and TRBJ1-1, with 8 bases lining up with TRBD1. Germline CDR1 KGHDR, CDR2 SFDVKD. Unmatched junction bases numbered 1, after V lost 0 bases and J lost 2 bases. The CDR3 loop spans 15 amino acids. CDR3 protein: CATSDLDRGNTEAFF. CDR3 DNA sequence: TGTGCCACCAGTGATTTGGACAGGGGCAACACTGAAGCTTTCTTT.

The V and J genes are TRBV7-3 and TRBJ2-1, with D unclear. This CDR3 comprises 13 residues. The V gene lost 3 bases and the J gene lost 6 bases, with 9 bases spanning the gap. The germline CDR1 and CDR2 sequences are SGHTA and FQGTGA. CDR3 amino acids: CASSFSEFNEQFF. The CDR3 DNA sequence: TGTGCCAGCAGCTTTTCGGAGTTCAATGAGCAGTTCTTC.

This clonotype was observed a few times. J is TRBJ2-7 and V is TRBV19, with 10 bases lining up with TRBD1. The germline V gene encodes CDR1 LNHDA and CDR2 SQIVND (reference sequence). CDR3 size: 14 residues. Losses at the gene ends were 5 bases for V and 3 bases for J; bases not matched to a gene: 4. CDR3 sequence: CASSAGTGVYEQYF. CDR3 sequence (DNA): TGTGCCAGTAGTGCCGGGACAGGGGTCTACGAGCAGTACTTC.

The sample holds many counts of this clonotype. One junction end disagrees with the germline gene, perhaps due to a read error. The V gene is TRBV29-1, the J gene TRBJ2-2; tentative D call: TRBD1 (5 bases). Germline-derived CDR1 and CDR2 are SQVTM and ANQGSEA. This CDR3 is 14 amino acids long. The CDR3 region has the DNA TGCAGCGTTGAAAGGGGAAGGAACGCCGGGGAGCTGTTTTTT. Protein product: CSVERGRNAGELFF.

This chain links TRBV5-6 with TRBJ2-7; 14 bases agree with TRBD2. Germline V CDR1 and CDR2: SGHDT, YYEEEE. The CDR3 consists of 17 residues. The V and J ends lost 3 bases and 3 bases, in that order; junction bases with no gene match: 8. CDR3 sequence: CASSSYSGTSGSYEQYF. CDR3 bases: TGTGCCAGCAGCTCATACTCCGGGACTAGCGGGAGCTACGAGCAGTACTTC. The full variable domain, in which reference TRBV5-6 and TRBJ2-7 provide the parts outside the CDR3, is DAGVTQSPTHLIKTRGQQVTLRCSPKSGHDTVSWYQQALGQGPQFIFQYYEEEERQRGNFPDRFSGHQFPNYSSELNVNALLLGDSALYLCASSSYSGTSGSYEQYFGPGTRLTVT.

Details on this clonotype: The conserved closing phenylalanine or tryptophan is absent in this CDR3, likely reflecting a read error. This chain uses TRBV7-6 with TRBJ2-7; possible D gene TRBD2, 6 bases. Germline V gene lookup returns CDR1 SGHVS and CDR2 FNYEAQ. The V gene lost 2 bases and the J gene lost 2 bases, with 13 bases spanning the gap. The CDR3 consists of 15 residues. CDR3: CASSLSEGGAYEQYL. The DNA for the CDR3 is TGTGCCAGCAGCTTATCGGAGGGTGGGGCCTACGAGCAGTACTTG.

This chain uses TRBV3-1 with TRBJ2-5; 7 bases are a match to TRBD1. Trimming cost V 3 bases and J 4 bases; bases outside gene matches: 14. Germline CDR1 reads LGHDT; CDR2 reads YNNKEL (reference sequence). The CDR3 totals 17 residues. CDR3 coding DNA: TGTGCCAGCAGCCACCAAATTTCCGGGACAGTAGGAGAGACCCAGTACTTC. Residues: CASSHQISGTVGETQYF.

This chain links TRBV5-1 with TRBJ1-1; perhaps TRBD1 as D (6 bases). From germline, CDR1 is SGHRS and CDR2 YFSETQ. The CDR3 spans 12 residues. Trimming removed 7 bases at V and 2 bases at J, with 9 bases between. CDR3 DNA: TGCGCCAGCCAGGGGAAAAACACTGAAGCTTTCTTT. Translated, it gives CASQGKNTEAFF.

The chain is built from TRBV7-2 and TRBJ1-5; D is uncertain. The CDR3 spans 15 residues. V lost 0 bases and J lost 7, with 13 bases in between. Germline CDR1 is SGHTA and CDR2 is FQGNSA. CDR3 sequence (DNA): TGTGCCAGCAGCTTAGCCCCCATGGCCAGGCAGCCCCAGCATTTT. Its translation is CASSLAPMARQPQHF.

This clonotype has only a few counts. V gene TRBV6-5 combines with J gene TRBJ2-1; 10 nucleotides agree with TRBD2. The CDR3 is 15 residues long. Germline V gene data show CDR1 as MNHEY and CDR2 as SVGAGI. V lost 5 bases to trimming and J lost 4 bases; unmatched junction nucleotides: 5. CDR3 loop: CASSRRGLAYNEQFF. Written as DNA, the CDR3 is TGTGCCAGCAGTCGCAGGGGACTAGCGTACAATGAGCAGTTCTTC.

This clonotype was detected only a few times. The V and J genes are TRBV7-9 and TRBJ1-1, with a possible D match to TRBD1 (5 bases). Germline CDR1 and CDR2: SEHNR and FQNEAQ (reference sequence). The CDR3 is made up of 14 amino acids. Deletions cut 7 bases from V and 2 bases from J, with 14 bases between. CDR3 region: CASTTTGANTEAFF. In DNA, the CDR3 is TGTGCCAGCACCACCACCGGGGCAAACACTGAAGCTTTCTTT.

This chain connects TRBV29-1 to TRBJ2-3; 7 bases align to TRBD1. CDR1 and CDR2 from the germline V gene are SQVTM and ANQGSEA. The trim removed 8 bases at V and 6 bases at J, leaving 11 bases unmatched. CDR3 size: 13 residues. The CDR3 nucleotides read TGCAGCTCAGAAGAAGGGGGCCAGGATACGCAGTATTTT. It codes for CSSEEGGQDTQYF.

This clonotype appeared a few times. V usage is TRBV7-9 and J usage is TRBJ1-4; D possibly corresponds to TRBD1 (5 bases). The germline CDR1 and CDR2 sequences are SEHNR and FQNEAQ (reference sequence). This CDR3 contains 16 residues. V lost 5 bases to trimming and J lost 2 bases, with 15 bases between them. The CDR3 loop reads CASSPGGETTNEKLFF. CDR3 coding DNA: TGTGCCAGCAGCCCGGGGGGGGAGACTACTAATGAAAAACTGTTTTTT.

This chain links TRBV20-1 with TRBJ1-5; D might be TRBD1 (6 bases). Per the germline V gene, CDR1 is DFQATT and CDR2 is SNEGSKA (reference sequence). This CDR3 spans 18 amino acids. Between the trimmed V and J ends, which lost 6 bases and 3 bases, there was a span of 27 bases. The DNA for the CDR3 is TGCAGTGCACTGGACAGCTCTGGCCAGTGGGCGGTCAATCAGCCCCAGCATTTT. This translates into CSALDSSGQWAVNQPQHF.

This clonotype was found many times. V gene TRBV9 combines with J gene TRBJ2-2, with D unresolved. The germline V and J ends were trimmed by 0 bases and 7 bases, with 10 bases remaining between them. The CDR3 is 14 residues long. Germline V lookup: CDR1 SGDLS, CDR2 YYNGEE. CDR3 sequence (DNA): TGTGCCAGCAGCGTAGAGGCCCTGAACGGGGAGCTGTTTTTT. Translation: CASSVEALNGELFF.

The chain carries TRBV6-6 and TRBJ2-2; D could derive from TRBD1 or TRBD2 (5 bases each). Looked up from germline, CDR1 is MNHNY and CDR2 is SVGAGI (reference sequence). Trimming removed 0 bases from V and 5 bases from J, with 19 bases in between. This CDR3 spans 18 amino acids. The CDR3 nucleotides read TGTGCCAGCAGTTACTCGATTCGAAACCTTGGGGGTACCGGGGAGCTGTTTTTT. The encoded protein is CASSYSIRNLGGTGELFF.

CDR3 coding DNA: TGTGCCAGCAGTCAAGACATTCAAGAGACCCAGTACTTC. Translation gives CASSQDIQETQYF. The V gene is TRBV2, the J gene TRBJ2-5; D call uncertain. Per germline, CDR1 SNHLY and CDR2 FYNNEI. The ends were cut back, 5 bases at V and 2 bases at J, with 9 bases in the middle. The CDR3 is 13 residues long.